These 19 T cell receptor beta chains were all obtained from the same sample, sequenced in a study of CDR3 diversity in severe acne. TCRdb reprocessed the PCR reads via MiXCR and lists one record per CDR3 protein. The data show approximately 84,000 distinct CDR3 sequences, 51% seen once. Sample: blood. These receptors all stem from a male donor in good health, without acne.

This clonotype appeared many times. CDR3 region: CASRPGGGDEQYF. The DNA of the CDR3 is TGTGCCAGCAGACCGGGGGGGGGTGACGAGCAGTACTTC. The chain uses TRBV27 and TRBJ2-7, with 8 bases lining up with TRBD2. The CDR3 spans 13 residues. Trimming at V came to 6 bases and at J to 5 bases, leaving 6 bases not matched to a gene. Germline loops: CDR1 MNHEY, CDR2 SMNVEV (reference sequence).

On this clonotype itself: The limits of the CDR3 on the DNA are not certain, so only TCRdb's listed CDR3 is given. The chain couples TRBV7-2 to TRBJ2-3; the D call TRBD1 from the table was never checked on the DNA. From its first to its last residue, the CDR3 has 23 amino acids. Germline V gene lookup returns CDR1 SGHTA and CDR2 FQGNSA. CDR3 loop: CDSSFYICSARVRGQGFTDTQYF.

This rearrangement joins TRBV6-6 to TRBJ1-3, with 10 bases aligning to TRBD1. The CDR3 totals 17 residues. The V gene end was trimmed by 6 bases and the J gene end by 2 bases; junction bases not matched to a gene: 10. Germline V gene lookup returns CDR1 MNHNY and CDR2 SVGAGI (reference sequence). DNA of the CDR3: TGTGCCAGCAGCACTGCCGGGACAGGGGTGCCTGGAAACACCATATATTTT. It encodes CASSTAGTGVPGNTIYF.

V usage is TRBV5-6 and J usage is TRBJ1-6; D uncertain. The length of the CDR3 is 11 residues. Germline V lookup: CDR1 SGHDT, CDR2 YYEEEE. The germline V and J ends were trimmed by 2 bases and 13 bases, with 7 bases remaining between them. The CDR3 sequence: CASSLSSPLHF. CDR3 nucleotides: TGTGCCAGCAGCTTAAGTTCCCCCCTCCACTTT.

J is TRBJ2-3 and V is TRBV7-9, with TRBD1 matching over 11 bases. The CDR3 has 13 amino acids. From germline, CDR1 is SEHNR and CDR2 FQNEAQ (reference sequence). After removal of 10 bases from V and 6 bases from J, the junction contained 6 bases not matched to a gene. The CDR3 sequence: CANGQGASDTQYF. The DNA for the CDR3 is TGTGCCAACGGACAGGGGGCGTCGGATACGCAGTATTTT.

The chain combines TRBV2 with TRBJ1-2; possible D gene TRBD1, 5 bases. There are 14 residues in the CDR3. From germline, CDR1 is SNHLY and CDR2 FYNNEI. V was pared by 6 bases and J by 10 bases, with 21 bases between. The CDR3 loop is CASSLKVRTGFYTF. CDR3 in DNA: TGTGCCAGCAGCCTCAAAGTCCGCACAGGCTTCTACACCTTC. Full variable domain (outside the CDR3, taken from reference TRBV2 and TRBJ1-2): EPEVTQTPSHQVTQMGQEVILRCVPISNHLYFYWYRQILGQKVEFLVSFYNNEISEKSEIFDDQFSVERPDGSNFTLKIRSTKLEDSAMYFCASSLKVRTGFYTFGSGTRLTVV.

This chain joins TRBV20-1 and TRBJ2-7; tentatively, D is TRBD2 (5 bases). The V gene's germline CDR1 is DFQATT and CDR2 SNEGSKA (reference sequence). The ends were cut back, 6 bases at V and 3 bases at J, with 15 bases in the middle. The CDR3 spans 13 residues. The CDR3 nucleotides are TGCAGTGCCCAGAGCGGAGGCTACTACGAGCAGTACTTC. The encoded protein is CSAQSGGYYEQYF.

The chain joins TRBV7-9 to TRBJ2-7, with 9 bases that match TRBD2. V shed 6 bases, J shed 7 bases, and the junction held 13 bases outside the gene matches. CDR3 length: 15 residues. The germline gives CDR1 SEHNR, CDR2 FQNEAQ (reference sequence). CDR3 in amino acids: CASRSWLAGLREQYF. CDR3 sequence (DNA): TGTGCCAGCAGGTCCTGGCTAGCGGGGTTGAGAGAGCAGTACTTC.

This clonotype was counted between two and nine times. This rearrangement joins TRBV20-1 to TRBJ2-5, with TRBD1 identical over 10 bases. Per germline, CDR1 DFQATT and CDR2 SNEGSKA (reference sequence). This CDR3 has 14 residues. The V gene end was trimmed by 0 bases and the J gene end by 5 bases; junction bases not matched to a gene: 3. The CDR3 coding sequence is TGCAGTGCTAGAGATGTGGGACAGGGGGAGACCCAGTACTTC. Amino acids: CSARDVGQGETQYF.

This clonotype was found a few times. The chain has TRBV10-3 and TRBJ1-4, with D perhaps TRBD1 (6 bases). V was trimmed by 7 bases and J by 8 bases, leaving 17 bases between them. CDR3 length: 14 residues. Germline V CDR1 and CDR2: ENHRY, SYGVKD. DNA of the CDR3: TGTGCCATCAAGGAGGGGGATGGGGACGAAAAACTGTTTTTT. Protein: CAIKEGDGDEKLFF.

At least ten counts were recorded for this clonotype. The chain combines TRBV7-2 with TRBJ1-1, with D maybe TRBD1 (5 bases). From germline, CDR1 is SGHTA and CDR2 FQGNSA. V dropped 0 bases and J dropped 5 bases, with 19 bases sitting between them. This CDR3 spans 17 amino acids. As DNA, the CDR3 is TGTGCCAGCAGCTTAGCGGTGTTCGGCAGGGATCCTACTGAAGCTTTCTTT. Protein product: CASSLAVFGRDPTEAFF.

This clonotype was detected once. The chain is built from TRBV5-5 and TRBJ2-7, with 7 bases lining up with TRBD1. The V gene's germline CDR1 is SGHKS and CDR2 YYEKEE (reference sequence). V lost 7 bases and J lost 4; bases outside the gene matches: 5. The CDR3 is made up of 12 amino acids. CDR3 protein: CASPGGGYEQYF. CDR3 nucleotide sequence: TGTGCCAGCCCAGGGGGTGGATACGAGCAGTACTTC.

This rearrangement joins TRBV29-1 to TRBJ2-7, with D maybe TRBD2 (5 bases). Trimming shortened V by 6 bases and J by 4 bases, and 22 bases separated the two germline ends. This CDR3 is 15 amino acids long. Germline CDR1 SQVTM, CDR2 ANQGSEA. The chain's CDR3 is CSVRKNLTGSYEQYF. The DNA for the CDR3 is TGCAGCGTGCGGAAAAACCTAACGGGGTCATACGAGCAGTACTTC.

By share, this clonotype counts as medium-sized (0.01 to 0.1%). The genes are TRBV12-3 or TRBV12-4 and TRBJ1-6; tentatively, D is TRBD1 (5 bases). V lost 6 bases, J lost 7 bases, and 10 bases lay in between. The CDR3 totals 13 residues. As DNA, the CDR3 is TGTGCCAGCAGACCCGGGACGAATTCACCCCTCCACTTT. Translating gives CASRPGTNSPLHF.

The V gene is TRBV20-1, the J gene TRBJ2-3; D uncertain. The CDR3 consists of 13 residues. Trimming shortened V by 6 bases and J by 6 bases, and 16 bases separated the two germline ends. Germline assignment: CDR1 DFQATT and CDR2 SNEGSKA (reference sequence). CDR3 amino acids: CSARAGVHDTQYF. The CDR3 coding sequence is TGCAGTGCCCGGGCAGGAGTTCACGATACGCAGTATTTT.

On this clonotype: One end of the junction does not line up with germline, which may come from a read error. The DNA of the CDR3 is TGTGCCAGCAGTGAAACGGTTAATTTTCCGAGGGCAGAAGCTTTCTTT. Translation: CASSETVNFPRAEAFF. The J gene is TRBJ1-1, the V gene TRBV10-3; D not resolved. This CDR3 comprises 16 residues. CDR1 and CDR2 (germline): ENHRY, SYGVKD.

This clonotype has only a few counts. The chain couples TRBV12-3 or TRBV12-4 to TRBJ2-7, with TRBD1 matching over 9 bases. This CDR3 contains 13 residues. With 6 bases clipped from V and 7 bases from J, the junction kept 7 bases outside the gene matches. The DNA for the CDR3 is TGTGCCAGCAGAGGACAGGGGAGAAGGGAGCAGTACTTC. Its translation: CASRGQGRREQYF.

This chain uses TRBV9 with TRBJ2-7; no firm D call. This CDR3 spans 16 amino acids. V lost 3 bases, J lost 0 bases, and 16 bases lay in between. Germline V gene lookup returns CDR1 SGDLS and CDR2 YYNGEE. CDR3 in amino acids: CASSASPDGDSYEQYF. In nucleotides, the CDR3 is TGTGCCAGCAGCGCGTCGCCGGACGGAGACTCCTACGAGCAGTACTTC.

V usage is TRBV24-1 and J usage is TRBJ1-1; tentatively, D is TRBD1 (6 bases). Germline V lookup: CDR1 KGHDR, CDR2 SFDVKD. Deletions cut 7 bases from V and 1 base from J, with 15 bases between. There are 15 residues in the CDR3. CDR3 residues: CATSRTGMANTEAFF. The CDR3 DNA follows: TGTGCCACCAGCCGAACAGGGATGGCGAACACTGAAGCTTTCTTT.